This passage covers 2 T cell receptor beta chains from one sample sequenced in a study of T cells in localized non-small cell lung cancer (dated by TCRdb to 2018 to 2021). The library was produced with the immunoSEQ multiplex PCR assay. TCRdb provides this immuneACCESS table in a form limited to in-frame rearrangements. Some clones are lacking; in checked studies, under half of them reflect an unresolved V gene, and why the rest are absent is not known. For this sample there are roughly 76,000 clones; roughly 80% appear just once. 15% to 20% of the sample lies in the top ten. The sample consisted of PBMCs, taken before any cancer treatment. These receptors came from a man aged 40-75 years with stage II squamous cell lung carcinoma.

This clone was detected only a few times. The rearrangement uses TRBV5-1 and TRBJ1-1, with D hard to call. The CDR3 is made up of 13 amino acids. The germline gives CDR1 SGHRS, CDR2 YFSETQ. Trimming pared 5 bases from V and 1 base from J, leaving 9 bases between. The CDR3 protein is CASSHDKNTEAFF. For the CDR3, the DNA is TGCGCCAGCAGTCACGACAAGAACACTGAAGCTTTCTTT.

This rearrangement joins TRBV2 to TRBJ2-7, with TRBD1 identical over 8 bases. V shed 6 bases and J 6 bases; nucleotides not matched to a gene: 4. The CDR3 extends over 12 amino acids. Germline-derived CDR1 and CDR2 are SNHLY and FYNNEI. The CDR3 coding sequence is TGTGCCAGCAGCAGGGGGCGGGGCGAGCAGTACTTC. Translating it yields CASSRGRGEQYF.